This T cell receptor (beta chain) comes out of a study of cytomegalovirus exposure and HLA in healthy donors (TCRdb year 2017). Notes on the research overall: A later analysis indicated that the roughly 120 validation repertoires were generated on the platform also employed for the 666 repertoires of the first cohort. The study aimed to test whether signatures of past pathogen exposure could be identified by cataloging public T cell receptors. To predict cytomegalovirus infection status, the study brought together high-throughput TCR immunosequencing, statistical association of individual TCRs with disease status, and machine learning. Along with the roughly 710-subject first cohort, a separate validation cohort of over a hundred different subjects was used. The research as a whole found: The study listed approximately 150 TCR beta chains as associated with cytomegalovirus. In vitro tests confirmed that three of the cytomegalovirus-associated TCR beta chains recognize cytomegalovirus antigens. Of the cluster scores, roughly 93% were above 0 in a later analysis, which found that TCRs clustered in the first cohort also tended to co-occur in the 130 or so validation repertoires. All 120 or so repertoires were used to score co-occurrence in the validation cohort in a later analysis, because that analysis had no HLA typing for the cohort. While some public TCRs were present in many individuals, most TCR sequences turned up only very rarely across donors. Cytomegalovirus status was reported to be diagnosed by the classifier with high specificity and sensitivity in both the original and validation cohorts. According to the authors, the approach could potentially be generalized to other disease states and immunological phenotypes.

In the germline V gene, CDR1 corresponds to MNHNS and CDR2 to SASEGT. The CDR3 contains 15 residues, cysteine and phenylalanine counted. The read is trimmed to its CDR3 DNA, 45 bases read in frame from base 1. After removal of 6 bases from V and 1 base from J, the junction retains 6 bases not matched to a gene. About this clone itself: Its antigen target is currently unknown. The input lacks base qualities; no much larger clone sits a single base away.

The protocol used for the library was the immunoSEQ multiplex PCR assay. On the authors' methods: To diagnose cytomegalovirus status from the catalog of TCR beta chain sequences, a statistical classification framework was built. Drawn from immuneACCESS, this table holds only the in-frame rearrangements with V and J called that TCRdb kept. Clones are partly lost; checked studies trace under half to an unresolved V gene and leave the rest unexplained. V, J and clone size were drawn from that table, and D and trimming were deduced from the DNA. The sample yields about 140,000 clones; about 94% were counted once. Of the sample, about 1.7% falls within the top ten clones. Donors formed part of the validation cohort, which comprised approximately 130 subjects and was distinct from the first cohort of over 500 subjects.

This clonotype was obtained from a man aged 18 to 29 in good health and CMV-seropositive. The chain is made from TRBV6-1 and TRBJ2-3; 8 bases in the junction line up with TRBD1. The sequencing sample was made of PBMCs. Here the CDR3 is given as CASRPPGQGTDTQYF. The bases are TGTGCCAGCAGGCCCCCGGGACAGGGCACAGATACGCAGTATTTT.